Below, 26 T cell receptor beta chains from the same sample are listed, as sequenced in a study of molecular identifiers for immune sequencing clone quantification. Each CDR3 protein gets one entry after TCRdb re-called the PCR reads with MiXCR. The data show approximately 680,000 distinct CDR3 sequences, about 25% seen once. Sequenced material: naive CD8+ T cells from blood, with Jurkat cell RNA spiked in. Subset: FACS-sorted CD8+CD4-CCR7+CD45RA+ naive T cells. All receptors come from a human donor in good health. Some libraries in this study had Jurkat cell RNA spiked in.

This clonotype was counted a few times. The J gene is TRBJ1-5, the V gene TRBV30; TRBD1 agrees at 11 bases. Germline lookup yields CDR1 GTSNPN and CDR2 SVGIG (reference sequence). CDR3 length: 15 amino acids. V dropped 2 bases and J dropped 5; count of bases not matched to a gene: 5. CDR3 nucleotide sequence: TGTGCCTGGAGTTTAAGGACAGGGGGCTATCAGCCCCAGCATTTT. Protein product: CAWSLRTGGYQPQHF.

With regard to this clonotype: Because it lacks the conserved phenylalanine or tryptophan at the end, this CDR3 is likely a read error. The DNA of the CDR3 is TGTGCCAGCAGTTACTCGGGTAATCCACCCCTCCACCTT. Amino acid sequence: CASSYSGNPPLHL. The gene calls are TRBV6-5 and TRBJ1-6; D is uncertain. CDR1 is MNHEY and CDR2 is SVGAGI in the germline V gene. There are 13 residues in the CDR3.

The chain links TRBV13 to TRBJ1-1, with TRBD1 identical over 9 bases. Germline V lookup: CDR1 PRHDT, CDR2 FYEKMQ (reference sequence). The CDR3 is 15 residues long. The V and J ends lost 7 bases and 1 base, in that order; junction bases with no gene match: 7. CDR3 sequence: CASIPQGAWNTEAFF. CDR3 coding DNA: TGTGCCAGCATCCCACAGGGGGCGTGGAACACTGAAGCTTTCTTT.

This clonotype was picked up a small number of times. The chain carries TRBV10-1 and TRBJ2-7; a weak D match, TRBD1 (5 bases). CDR1 WNHNN and CDR2 SYGVQD come from the germline V gene (reference sequence). V was clipped by 7 bases and J by 3 bases, with 19 bases between them. The CDR3 contains 15 residues. The CDR3, as DNA: TGCGCCAGCACCAGATCAGGACAAAAAAACTACGAGCAGTACTTC. It codes for CASTRSGQKNYEQYF.

The chain links TRBV7-9 to TRBJ1-6, with a possible D match to TRBD1 (5 bases). The ends were cut back, 1 base at V and 7 bases at J, with 20 bases in the middle. The germline V gene has CDR1 SEHNR and CDR2 FQNEAQ (reference sequence). The CDR3 consists of 18 residues. For the CDR3, the DNA is TGTGCCAGCAGCTTAGACCAACCCCCCCGGGACCTGAATTCACCCCTCCACTTT. This translates into CASSLDQPPRDLNSPLHF.

This clonotype was recorded a few times. Here the CDR3 DNA reads TGCAGCGTTGTGAGGGTGGGGGGGCTTGGTGAGCAGTTCTTC. Its protein is CSVVRVGGLGEQFF. This chain uses TRBV29-1 with TRBJ2-1; tentatively, D is TRBD2 (7 bases). Trimming cost V 4 bases and J 9 bases, with 19 bases left between them. The germline V gene has CDR1 SQVTM and CDR2 ANQGSEA. The CDR3 is 14 residues long.

The CDR3 protein is CAYSGGPAYNEQFF. In DNA, the CDR3 is TGTGCCTATTCCGGGGGTCCCGCCTACAATGAGCAGTTCTTC. The chain is built from TRBV7-9 and TRBJ2-1, with D perhaps TRBD2 (6 bases). Germline loops: CDR1 SEHNR, CDR2 FQNEAQ (reference sequence). The CDR3 has 14 residues. V dropped 11 bases and J dropped 2 bases, with 16 bases sitting between them.

A remark on this clonotype: The junction and the germline gene differ at one end; a read error may be behind it. The genes are TRBV20-1 and TRBJ2-3; TRBD2 aligns across 9 bases. The CDR3 runs 16 residues. Germline lookup yields CDR1 DFQATT and CDR2 SNEGSKA (reference sequence). CDR3 protein: CSANSVAGDDTDAQYF. CDR3 DNA: TGCAGTGCCAACTCCGTAGCGGGGGACGACACAGATGCGCAGTATTTT.

For this clonotype: The final CDR3 position lacks the conserved phenylalanine or tryptophan, pointing to a likely read error. This chain uses TRBV9 with TRBJ2-5, with D possibly TRBD2 on 5 matching bases. V was pared by 0 bases and J by 4 bases, with 10 bases between. Germline-derived CDR1 and CDR2 are SGDLS and YYNGEE. This CDR3 is 14 amino acids long. The CDR3 DNA reads TGTGCCAGCAGCGTAGCTGAGGGAATAGAGACCCAGTACTCC. Protein: CASSVAEGIETQYS.

The V gene is TRBV12-3 or TRBV12-4, the J gene TRBJ1-1, with D uncertain. CDR3 size: 15 residues. Trimming took 2 bases from V and 2 from J, leaving 12 bases between them. The CDR3 loop is CASSLTGNANTEAFF. Written as DNA, the CDR3 is TGTGCCAGCAGTTTAACCGGTAACGCCAACACTGAAGCTTTCTTT.

This clonotype was found many times. CDR3 bases: TGTGCCAGCAGTACCTCGGGACTCTACGAGCAGTACTTC. Protein sequence: CASSTSGLYEQYF. The chain carries TRBV6-5 and TRBJ2-7, with D perhaps TRBD2 (6 bases). Trimming stripped 5 bases from V and 3 bases from J, with 11 bases between. CDR1 MNHEY and CDR2 SVGAGI come from the germline V gene. The CDR3 runs to 13 residues.

The sample holds a few counts of this clonotype. V usage is TRBV4-3 and J usage is TRBJ1-1, with D hard to call. Deletions cut 4 bases from V and 6 bases from J, with 15 bases between. The CDR3 totals 14 residues. Germline V gene data show CDR1 as LGHNA and CDR2 as YSLEER. The CDR3 loop is CASSLDAVHPEAFF. The CDR3 DNA sequence: TGCGCCAGCAGCCTAGACGCGGTACACCCTGAAGCTTTCTTT.

There are a few counts of this clonotype. The chain uses TRBV29-1 and TRBJ2-2, with D perhaps assigned TRBD1 or TRBD2 (5 bases each). The CDR3 has 15 amino acids. Germline loops: CDR1 SQVTM, CDR2 ANQGSEA. V was cut by 1 base and J by 4 bases, with 13 bases left in between. CDR3: CSVEVNGASTGELFF. For the CDR3, the DNA is TGCAGCGTTGAAGTTAACGGGGCGAGCACCGGGGAGCTGTTTTTT.

This chain joins TRBV30 and TRBJ2-7; perhaps TRBD2 as D (5 bases). The V gene lost 5 bases and the J gene lost 1 base, with 15 bases spanning the gap. The CDR3 spans 14 residues. Per the germline V gene, CDR1 is GTSNPN and CDR2 is SVGIG (reference sequence). The DNA of the CDR3 is TGTGCCTGGGATCGGGGTGAGAGATCCTACGAGCAGTACTTC. Amino acid sequence: CAWDRGERSYEQYF.

Points on this clonotype: A much more abundant neighbour one base away suggests this may be a read error. V gene TRBV28 combines with J gene TRBJ1-5, with D unresolved. This CDR3 is 15 amino acids long. From germline, CDR1 is MDHEN and CDR2 SYDVKM. DNA of the CDR3: TGTGCCAGCAGTTTAATGGGAATGGGCAATCAGCCCCAGCGTTTT. Translating it yields CASSLMGMGNQPQRF.

The rearrangement uses TRBV24-1 and TRBJ2-1; TRBD2 might be the D (5 bases). This CDR3 contains 14 residues. V dropped 4 bases and J dropped 8 bases, with 14 bases sitting between them. The germline V gene encodes CDR1 KGHDR and CDR2 SFDVKD. The CDR3 reads CATSDPGYGDEQFF. In DNA, the CDR3 is TGTGCCACCAGTGACCCGGGGTACGGGGATGAGCAGTTCTTC.

In regard to this clonotype: At one end, the junction sequence differs from germline, possibly due to a read error. The chain has TRBV4-1 and TRBJ2-7; D remains ambiguous. The length of the CDR3 is 11 residues. Germline CDR1 reads MGHRA; CDR2 reads YSYEKL. CDR3 residues: CASSQAGEQHF. The CDR3 bases are TGCGCCAGCAGCCAAGCTGGCGAGCAGCACTTC.

As for this clonotype: A read error may explain this, as a much larger clone is one base away. The genes are TRBV14 and TRBJ2-3; no clear D. Germline CDR1 is SGHDN and CDR2 is FVKESK. Trimming left V 4 bases short and J 5 bases short, with 22 bases between. This CDR3 has 17 residues. The CDR3, as DNA: TGTGCCAGCAGCCCACATCCCAGCTACGAGGACGGAGATACGCAGTATTTT. It specifies CASSPHPSYEDGDTQYF.

Turning to this clonotype: A much larger clone differs by one base, so this may be a read error. This chain's CDR3 is CTSSQDWASSGNTIYF. The CDR3 DNA reads as TGCACCAGCAGCCAAGATTGGGCATCCTCTGGAAACACCATATATTTT. The rearrangement uses TRBV4-3 and TRBJ1-3; no definite D call. The germline V gene encodes CDR1 LGHNA and CDR2 YSLEER. The length of the CDR3 is 16 residues.

In its sample, this clonotype was seen once. One end of the junction is discordant with germline, which a read error may explain. The chain carries TRBV5-4 and TRBJ2-7, with D possibly being TRBD2 (6 bases). There are 15 residues in the CDR3. Germline lookup yields CDR1 SGHNT and CDR2 YYREEE (reference sequence). The DNA of the CDR3 is TGTGCGAGCAGCTCGGGAGCGGAGTGTAGCTACGAGCAGTACTTC. Translated, it gives CASSSGAECSYEQYF.

Points on this clonotype: A much larger clone differs by one base, so this may be a read error. This chain joins TRBV5-1 and TRBJ1-1; the D gene is possibly TRBD1 (5 bases). V dropped 5 bases and J dropped 11 bases, with 13 bases sitting between them. In germline, CDR1 is SGHRS, CDR2 YFSETQ. The CDR3 is made up of 11 amino acids. The chain's CDR3 is CASSEQESAFF. The CDR3 DNA sequence: TGCGCCAGCAGTGAACAGGAAAGTGCTTTCTTT.

In its sample, this clonotype was seen many times. This chain connects TRBV13 to TRBJ1-6, with D unclear. The CDR3 contains 14 residues. V lost 0 bases, J lost 7 bases, and 7 bases lay in between. Germline assignment: CDR1 PRHDT and CDR2 FYEKMQ (reference sequence). The CDR3 protein is CASSLGLGNSPLHF. The CDR3 nucleotides are TGTGCCAGCAGCTTAGGCCTTGGGAATTCACCCCTCCACTTT. Supplemented by reference TRBV13 and TRBJ1-6, the full variable domain reads AAGVIQSPRHLIKEKRETATLKCYPIPRHDTVYWYQQGPGQDPQFLISFYEKMQSDKGSIPDRFSAQQFSDYHSELNMSSLELGDSALYFCASSLGLGNSPLHFGNGTRLTVT.

As regards this clonotype: A much larger clone differs by one base, so this may be a read error. The chain employs TRBV15 and TRBJ1-1; maybe TRBD1 (6 bases). The CDR3 is 14 residues long. V shed 6 bases and J shed 3 bases, with 14 bases lying between them. CDR1 is LNHNV and CDR2 is YYDKDF in the germline V gene (reference sequence). In nucleotides, the CDR3 is TGTGCCACCAGAGAGGACAGCCTGGACACTGAAGCTTTCTTT. It yields the protein CATREDSLDTEAFF.

This clonotype turned up a few times. CDR3 DNA sequence: TGTGCCAGCAGCGAAGGGACAGGGGCTTCCTACGAGCAGTACTTC. It translates to CASSEGTGASYEQYF. The rearrangement joins TRBV7-2 to TRBJ2-7; 10 bases are a match to TRBD1. The CDR3 runs to 15 residues. Germline CDR1 is SGHTA and CDR2 is FQGNSA. The V gene end was trimmed by 5 bases and the J gene end by 1 base; junction bases not matched to a gene: 5.

For this clonotype: This sequence may be a read error, since a much larger clone differs from it by one base. This chain joins TRBV7-2 and TRBJ2-7; TRBD1 aligns across 10 bases. The length of the CDR3 is 16 residues. The germline V gene encodes CDR1 SGHTA and CDR2 FQGNSA. Here the CDR3 reads CASSPNRDRGLWEPYF. For the CDR3, the DNA is TGTGCCAGCAGCCCAAACCGGGACAGGGGCCTTTGGGAGCCGTACTTC.

This clonotype turned up a few times. The chain employs TRBV6-5 and TRBJ2-2; 11 positions match TRBD1. This CDR3 spans 15 amino acids. CDR1 is MNHEY, CDR2 SVGAGI, per germline. V lost 6 bases to trimming and J lost 7 bases; unmatched junction nucleotides: 7. In nucleotides, the CDR3 is TGTGCCAGCAGCAGGACAGGGGGCGATGACGGGGAGCTGTTTTTT. Its translation is CASSRTGGDDGELFF.